These 25 T cell receptor beta chains share one sample of origin, sequenced in a study of T cells in women clearing cervical HPV infection. Produced via immunoSEQ multiplex PCR; TCRdb's table is partial and in-frame only. This sample's table has approximately 41,000 clones. The material sequenced was blood buffy coat. These receptors all stem from a woman aged 18 to 69 with a cervical HPV16 infection that either progressed to CIN3+ or cleared (not recorded which).

As for this clone: The sequenced fragment ends 3 residues before the CDR3 boundary, so the rest is inferred from the germline J gene. The J gene is TRBJ2-4, the V gene TRBV13; 8 positions agree with TRBD1. The CDR3 totals 14 residues. Germline lookup yields CDR1 PRHDT and CDR2 FYEKMQ (reference sequence). Unmatched junction bases numbered 7, after V lost 5 bases and J lost 7 bases. The CDR3 bases that were read are TGTGCCAGCAGCCCCCGGACAGGGAACAACATT. This sequence encodes CASSPRTGNNI. The full CDR3 reads CASSPRTGNNIQYF.

About this clone itself: The read gets to within 3 residues of the CDR3 end, and the germline J gene fills in the rest. The rearrangement uses TRBV19 and TRBJ2-1; 8 bases line up with TRBD2. This CDR3 has 18 amino acids. V gave up 4 bases and J gave up 4 bases; unmatched junction bases: 15. Germline CDR1 reads LNHDA; CDR2 reads SQIVND (reference sequence). CDR3: CASSSDSGTSLKYNEQFF. Partial CDR3 DNA: TGTGCCAGTAGTAGTGATAGCGGGACCTCCCTTAAATACAATGAG.

A remark on this clone: The DNA ends 3 residues before the CDR3 does, and the rest of the CDR3 is filled in from the germline J gene. This chain connects TRBV19 to TRBJ2-2; unclear D gene. Germline assignment: CDR1 LNHDA and CDR2 SQIVND (reference sequence). Trimming stripped 5 bases from V and 4 bases from J, with 11 bases between. The CDR3 length is 14 residues. CDR3 protein: CASSARLVTGELFF. The DNA read from the CDR3 is TGTGCCAGTAGTGCCCGCTTAGTCACCGGGGAG.

CDR3 protein: CSAMLENTEAFF. CDR3 DNA, as far as it was read: TGCAGTGCTATGTTAGAGAACACTGAA. The chain employs TRBV20-1 and TRBJ1-1; D not certain. The CDR3 is cut off 3 residues early in the read; its end comes from the germline J gene. Germline V gives CDR1 DFQATT, CDR2 SNEGSKA (reference sequence). Trimming pared 4 bases from V and 1 base from J, leaving 7 bases between. This CDR3 is 12 amino acids long.

The chain's CDR3 is CASRPGQPSYEQYF. The sequenced part of the CDR3 DNA is TGCGCCAGCAGGCCCGGACAGCCCTCCTACGAG. The chain combines TRBV5-1 with TRBJ2-7, with D possibly matching TRBD1 (6 bases). The CDR3 end is not reached by the read, which stops 3 residues before it; the germline J gene fills it in. CDR1 and CDR2 from the germline V gene are SGHRS and YFSETQ. The CDR3 has 14 residues. Trimming removed 5 bases at V and 0 bases at J, with 12 bases between. Filled out from reference TRBV5-1 and TRBJ2-7, the complete variable domain reads KAGVTQTPRYLIKTRGQQVTLSCSPISGHRSVSWYQQTPGQGLQFLFEYFSETQRNKGNFPGRFSGRQFSNSRSEMNVSTLELGDSALYLCASRPGQPSYEQYFGPGTRLTVT.

The CDR3 bases that were read are TGTGCCAGCTCACCACGGGAAAAAGGGGGCGTTTCG. It encodes CASSPREKGGVS. The whole CDR3 protein is CASSPREKGGVSYTF. V gene TRBV18 combines with J gene TRBJ1-2; 7 bases match TRBD1. Read data end 3 residues before the CDR3 end; the end is taken from the germline J gene. This CDR3 has 15 amino acids. CDR1 is KGHSH and CDR2 is LQKENI in the germline V gene.

On this clone itself: Read data end 3 residues before the CDR3 end; the end is taken from the germline J gene. This sequence joins TRBV18 and TRBJ1-6; D is unresolved. There are 14 residues in the CDR3. V was cut by 2 bases and J by 10 bases, with 12 bases left in between. Germline-derived CDR1 and CDR2 are KGHSH and LQKENI. CDR3 amino acids: CASSPGPLQSPLHF. The sequenced part of the CDR3 DNA is TGTGCCAGCTCACCAGGGCCCCTACAATCACCC. Looking up the rest from reference TRBV18 and TRBJ1-6 gives the full variable domain: NAGVMQNPRHLVRRRGQEARLRCSPMKGHSHVYWYRQLPEEGLKFMVYLQKENIIDESGMPKERFSAEFPKEGPSILRIQQVVRGDSAAYFCASSPGPLQSPLHFGNGTRLTVT.

The CDR3 protein is CASRGQGGETQYF. Partial CDR3 DNA: TGTGCCAGTAGAGGGCAGGGCGGCGAGACC. V gene TRBV19 combines with J gene TRBJ2-5; D might be TRBD1 (5 bases). The read halts 3 residues ahead of the CDR3 end, with the missing end drawn from the germline J gene. The CDR3 has 13 residues. The V gene lost 6 bases and the J gene lost 5 bases, with 13 bases spanning the gap. Germline loops: CDR1 LNHDA, CDR2 SQIVND (reference sequence).

The CDR3: CASSDFRGSRYYEQFF. Partial CDR3 DNA: TGTGCCAGCAGTGACTTCAGGGGTTCCCGGTACTATGAG. This chain joins TRBV6-4 and TRBJ2-1; tentative D call: TRBD1 (6 bases). The read falls 3 residues short of the CDR3 end, and the missing part is taken from the germline J gene. CDR3 length equals 16 residues. Germline loops: CDR1 MRHNA, CDR2 SNTAGT. V was trimmed by 1 base and J by 8 bases, leaving 18 bases between them.

Turning to this clone: The read comes to an end 3 residues before the CDR3 does, leaving the germline J gene to fill in the end. The V gene is TRBV19, the J gene TRBJ1-1; D might be TRBD1 (5 bases). The V end was cut by 7 bases, the J end by 5 bases, with 17 bases between. Germline CDR1 LNHDA, CDR2 SQIVND (reference sequence). The CDR3 totals 14 residues. The CDR3 DNA, read in part, is TGTGCCAGTATAGAACAGGCTCAAGCGACTGAA. It yields the protein CASIEQAQATE. The whole CDR3 protein reads CASIEQAQATEAFF.

Regarding this clone: The read ends 3 residues early relative to the CDR3; the germline J gene fills the gap. The V gene is TRBV18, the J gene TRBJ2-7; 7 nucleotides agree with TRBD1. The ends lost 3 bases at V and 4 bases at J; junction bases unmatched: 0. CDR1 KGHSH and CDR2 LQKENI come from the germline V gene. The CDR3 runs 12 residues. Incomplete CDR3 DNA: TGTGCCAGCTCACCGGACAGGTACGAG. Translated: CASSPDRYE. The CDR3 in its entirety is CASSPDRYEQYF.

As regards this clone: With the read ending 3 residues before the CDR3 end, the germline J gene is used to fill in that end. The V and J genes are TRBV19 and TRBJ2-1; 7 bases fit TRBD1. CDR1 is LNHDA, CDR2 SQIVND, per germline (reference sequence). The CDR3 is 13 residues long. The V and J ends lost 5 bases and 7 bases, in that order; junction bases with no gene match: 5. CDR3 DNA (partial): TGTGCCAGTAGTGCAGGGGGTGGGAATGAG. This gives the protein CASSAGGGNE. The entire CDR3 is CASSAGGGNEQFF.

As to this clone: The observed sequence ends 3 residues before the CDR3 terminus, with the missing tail filled in from the germline J gene. The chain links TRBV20-1 to TRBJ2-4, with TRBD2 matching over 7 bases. This CDR3 has 16 residues. Germline CDR1 DFQATT, CDR2 SNEGSKA (reference sequence). V was clipped by 5 bases and J by 5 bases; unmatched bases: 15. The CDR3 sequence: CSASPSIAGEENIQYF. Partial CDR3 DNA: TGCAGTGCTTCTCCGAGCATTGCGGGAGAGGAAAACATT.

Comments on this clone: With the read ending 3 residues before the CDR3 end, the germline J gene is used to fill in that end. V usage is TRBV28 and J usage is TRBJ1-1; 7 nucleotides line up with TRBD1. V trimming: 7 bases; J trimming: 5 bases; junction bases outside the gene matches: 13. The CDR3 length is 15 residues. Germline V CDR1 and CDR2: MDHEN, SYDVKM. The sequenced part of the CDR3 DNA is TGTGCCAGCACCCTAGTTGGGAGGGGGCTGACTGAA. Its translation is CASTLVGRGLTE. The entire CDR3 protein reads CASTLVGRGLTEAFF.

Regarding this clone: Coverage ceases 3 residues before the CDR3 finishes, and the germline J gene fills in the end. The chain is built from TRBV20-1 and TRBJ1-1; D gene unclear. Germline V lookup: CDR1 DFQATT, CDR2 SNEGSKA (reference sequence). The CDR3 contains 12 residues. With 5 bases removed from V and 2 bases from J, the gap between germline ends came to 9 bases. Incomplete CDR3 DNA: TGCAGTGCTGAAAACGGTAACACTGAA. Amino acids: CSAENGNTE. The full CDR3 protein is CSAENGNTEAFF.

To note about this clone: The observed sequence ends 3 residues before the CDR3 terminus, with the missing tail filled in from the germline J gene. This sequence joins TRBV27 and TRBJ1-2; possibly TRBD1 for D (6 bases). Germline V gives CDR1 MNHEY, CDR2 SMNVEV (reference sequence). The ends were cut back, 6 bases at V and 1 base at J, with 12 bases in the middle. CDR3 size: 14 residues. The CDR3 spells CASSRHRDNYGYTF. CDR3 DNA, as far as it was read: TGTGCCAGCAGCCGTCACAGGGATAACTATGGC.

CDR3 protein: CASRIGTGTTEAFF. The DNA read from the CDR3 is TGTGCCAGCAGAATAGGGACAGGGACCACTGAA. The chain is built from TRBV7-9 and TRBJ1-1; 9 bases are shared with TRBD1. The sequenced fragment ends 3 residues before the CDR3 boundary, so the rest is inferred from the germline J gene. With 6 bases clipped from V and 4 bases from J, the junction kept 6 bases outside the gene matches. The CDR3 contains 14 residues. The germline CDR1 and CDR2 sequences are SEHNR and FQNEAQ (reference sequence).

With respect to this clone: The read finishes 3 residues shy of the CDR3 end, and the germline J gene is used to complete it. The chain employs TRBV14 and TRBJ2-1; TRBD2 matches 12 bases. The CDR3 is made up of 17 amino acids. Trimming at V came to 4 bases and at J to 8 bases, leaving 12 bases not matched to a gene. Germline assignment: CDR1 SGHDN and CDR2 FVKESK. Partial CDR3 DNA: TGTGCCAGCAGCCCGTTAGCTAGCGGGAGGGCCGGGGATGAG. It specifies CASSPLASGRAGDE. The entire CDR3 protein reads CASSPLASGRAGDEQFF. Full variable domain (rest looked up from reference TRBV14 and TRBJ2-1): EAGVTQFPSHSVIEKGQTVTLRCDPISGHDNLYWYRRVMGKEIKFLLHFVKESKQDESGMPNNRFLAERTGGTYSTLKVQPAELEDSGVYFCASSPLASGRAGDEQFFGPGTRLTVL.

The chain's CDR3 is CSAEASRQAQYF. The part of the CDR3 DNA that was read is TGCAGTGCTGAGGCTTCTCGACAGGCG. The chain carries TRBV20-1 and TRBJ2-3; weak D call: TRBD1 (6 bases). The read is 3 residues too short to cover the CDR3 end, so that end is filled in from the germline J gene. The CDR3 has 12 residues. Germline CDR1 reads DFQATT; CDR2 reads SNEGSKA (reference sequence).

About this clone itself: The CDR3 goes on 3 residues after the read ends, and that part is filled in from the germline J gene. The chain employs TRBV5-1 and TRBJ1-1, with 9 bases lining up with TRBD1. With V trimmed by 4 bases and J by 2 bases, 6 bases remained unmatched. The length of the CDR3 is 15 residues. From germline, CDR1 is SGHRS and CDR2 YFSETQ. Incomplete CDR3 DNA: TGCGCCAGCAGCGTGGACAGGGGAGGAAACACTGAA. Protein product: CASSVDRGGNTE. The full CDR3 protein is CASSVDRGGNTEAFF.

With regard to this clone: Other DNA sequences in this specimen translate into the identical CDR3. The CDR3 loop reads CASSTQDSRTYEQYF. The CDR3 DNA, read in part, is TGTGCCAGCAGCACCCAAGACAGTAGGACCTACGAG. V is TRBV9 and J is TRBJ2-7, with D tentatively TRBD1 (5 bases). The read finishes 3 residues shy of the CDR3 end, and the germline J gene is used to complete it. The CDR3 length is 15 residues. Between the trimmed V and J ends, which lost 4 bases and 2 bases, there was a span of 16 bases. Looked up from germline, CDR1 is SGDLS and CDR2 is YYNGEE.

For this clone: With the read ending 3 residues before the CDR3 end, the germline J gene is used to fill in that end. The gene calls are TRBV10-1 and TRBJ1-1, with 7 bases matching TRBD1. The ends lost 2 bases at V and 5 bases at J; junction bases unmatched: 5. CDR3 length: 14 residues. Looked up from germline, CDR1 is WNHNN and CDR2 is SYGVQD (reference sequence). Partial CDR3 DNA: TGCGCCAGCAGTGAGAGGGGGCGACGGACTGAA. Translation: CASSERGRRTE. The CDR3 as a whole reads CASSERGRRTEAFF.

Comments on this clone: Coverage ceases 3 residues before the CDR3 finishes, and the germline J gene fills in the end. The rearrangement joins TRBV19 to TRBJ2-1; D gene unclear. Trimming pared 0 bases from V and 7 bases from J, leaving 4 bases between. Germline V gives CDR1 LNHDA, CDR2 SQIVND (reference sequence). CDR3 size: 12 residues. The CDR3 is CASSIEGNEQFF. The part of the CDR3 DNA that was read is TGTGCCAGTAGTATAGAAGGGAATGAG.

CDR3 DNA (partial): TGTGCCAGTAGTACCCTCGCGGACATT. Amino acids: CASSTLADI. In full, the CDR3 is CASSTLADIQYF. This chain connects TRBV19 to TRBJ2-4; D is ambiguous. The read halts 3 residues ahead of the CDR3 end, with the missing end drawn from the germline J gene. The V gene lost 4 bases and the J gene lost 8 bases, with 9 bases spanning the gap. The germline gives CDR1 LNHDA, CDR2 SQIVND (reference sequence). The CDR3 has 12 residues.

Details on this clone: The read terminates 3 residues ahead of where the CDR3 ends, so the germline J gene completes it. The J gene is TRBJ1-1, the V gene TRBV6-2 or TRBV6-3; tentatively, D is TRBD1 (6 bases). In germline, CDR1 is MNHEY, CDR2 SVGEGT. The CDR3 has 16 residues. V was pared by 4 bases and J by 2 bases, with 17 bases between. CDR3 sequence: CASSFSRDTLNTEAFF. The CDR3 DNA, read in part, is TGTGCCAGCAGTTTCAGCCGGGACACCTTAAACACTGAA.